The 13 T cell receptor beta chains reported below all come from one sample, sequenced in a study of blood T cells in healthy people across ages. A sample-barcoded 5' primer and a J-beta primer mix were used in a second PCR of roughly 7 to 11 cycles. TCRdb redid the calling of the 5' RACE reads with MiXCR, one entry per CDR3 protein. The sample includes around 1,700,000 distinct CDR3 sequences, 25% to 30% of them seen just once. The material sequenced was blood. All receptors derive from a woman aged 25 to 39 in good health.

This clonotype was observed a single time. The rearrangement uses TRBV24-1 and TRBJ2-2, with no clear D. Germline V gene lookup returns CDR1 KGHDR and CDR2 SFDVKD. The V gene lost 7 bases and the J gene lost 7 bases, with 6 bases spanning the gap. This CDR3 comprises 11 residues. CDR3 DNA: TGTGCCACCAGGGGAAGCGGGGAGCTGTTTTTT. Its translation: CATRGSGELFF.

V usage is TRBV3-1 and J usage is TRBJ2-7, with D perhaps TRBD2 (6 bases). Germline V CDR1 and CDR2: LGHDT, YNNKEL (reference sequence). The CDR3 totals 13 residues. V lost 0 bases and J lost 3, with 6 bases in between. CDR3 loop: CASSQEDYYEQYF. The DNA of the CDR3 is TGTGCCAGCAGCCAAGAGGACTACTACGAGCAGTACTTC.

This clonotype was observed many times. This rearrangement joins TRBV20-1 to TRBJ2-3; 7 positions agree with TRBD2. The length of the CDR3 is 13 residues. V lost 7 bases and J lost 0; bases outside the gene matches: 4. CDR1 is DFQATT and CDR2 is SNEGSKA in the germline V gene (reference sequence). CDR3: CSEGRASTDTQYF. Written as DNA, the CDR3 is TGCAGTGAGGGGAGGGCTAGCACAGATACGCAGTATTTT.

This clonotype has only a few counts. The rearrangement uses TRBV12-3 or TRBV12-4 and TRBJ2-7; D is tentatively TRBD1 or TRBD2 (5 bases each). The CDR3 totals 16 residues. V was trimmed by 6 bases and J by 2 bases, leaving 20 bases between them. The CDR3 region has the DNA TGTGCCAGCAGCCTTATGGCGGACCTGGGGGCCTACGAGCAGTACTTC. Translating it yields CASSLMADLGAYEQYF.

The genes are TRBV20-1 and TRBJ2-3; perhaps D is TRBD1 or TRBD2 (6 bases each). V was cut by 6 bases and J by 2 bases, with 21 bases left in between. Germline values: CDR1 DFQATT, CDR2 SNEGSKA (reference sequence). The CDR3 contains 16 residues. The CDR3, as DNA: TGCAGTGCCGAAGGGGGGATTAAAGGTTTCACAGATACGCAGTATTTT. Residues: CSAEGGIKGFTDTQYF.

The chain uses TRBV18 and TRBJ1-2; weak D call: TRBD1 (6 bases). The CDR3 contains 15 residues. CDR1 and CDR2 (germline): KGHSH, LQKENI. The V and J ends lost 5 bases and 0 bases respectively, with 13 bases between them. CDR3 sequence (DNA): TGTGCCAGCTCAGTGACAGGTGACCCTAACTATGGCTACACCTTC. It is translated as CASSVTGDPNYGYTF.

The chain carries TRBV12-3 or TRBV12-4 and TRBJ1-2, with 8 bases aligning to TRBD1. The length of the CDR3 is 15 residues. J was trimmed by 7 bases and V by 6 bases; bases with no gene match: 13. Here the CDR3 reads CASSPQGALGSGYTF. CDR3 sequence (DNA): TGTGCCAGCAGCCCGCAGGGGGCGCTTGGCTCTGGCTACACCTTC.

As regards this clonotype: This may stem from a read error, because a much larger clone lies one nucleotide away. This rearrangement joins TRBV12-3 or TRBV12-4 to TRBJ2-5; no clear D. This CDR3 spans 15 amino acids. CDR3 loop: CAGSFSNRYQETQYF. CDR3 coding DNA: TGTGCCGGCAGTTTCTCCAACAGATACCAAGAGACCCAGTACTTC.

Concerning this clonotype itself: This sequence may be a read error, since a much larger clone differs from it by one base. The DNA of the CDR3 is TGTGCCAGCAGTTTAGGGGTAGGGTCGGGTTGGTTCGAGCAGTACTTC. Residues: CASSLGVGSGWFEQYF. The chain uses TRBV12-3 or TRBV12-4 and TRBJ2-5, with D uncertain. Matching the DNA end better, TRBJ2-7 makes the J call doubtful. CDR3 length: 16 amino acids.

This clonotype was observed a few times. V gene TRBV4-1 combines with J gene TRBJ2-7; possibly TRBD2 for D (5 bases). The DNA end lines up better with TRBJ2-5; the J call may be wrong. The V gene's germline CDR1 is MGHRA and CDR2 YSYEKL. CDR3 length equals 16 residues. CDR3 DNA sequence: TGCGCCAGCAGGGGGATAGGAGAGAGGGTAGTGGAGACCCAGTACTTC. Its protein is CASRGIGERVVETQYF.

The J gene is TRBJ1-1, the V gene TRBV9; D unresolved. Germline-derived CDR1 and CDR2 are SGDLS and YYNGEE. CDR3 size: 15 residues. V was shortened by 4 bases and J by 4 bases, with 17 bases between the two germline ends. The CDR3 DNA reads TGTGCCAGCAGCACAGAAGGAAGACCCCTCACTGAAGCTTTCTTT. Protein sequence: CASSTEGRPLTEAFF.

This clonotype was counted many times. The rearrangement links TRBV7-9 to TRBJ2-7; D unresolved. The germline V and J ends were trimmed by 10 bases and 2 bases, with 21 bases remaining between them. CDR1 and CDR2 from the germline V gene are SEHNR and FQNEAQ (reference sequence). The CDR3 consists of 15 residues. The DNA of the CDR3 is TGTGCCATCCAACGGGTGGGCAGGCAAACCTACGAGCAGTACTTC. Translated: CAIQRVGRQTYEQYF.

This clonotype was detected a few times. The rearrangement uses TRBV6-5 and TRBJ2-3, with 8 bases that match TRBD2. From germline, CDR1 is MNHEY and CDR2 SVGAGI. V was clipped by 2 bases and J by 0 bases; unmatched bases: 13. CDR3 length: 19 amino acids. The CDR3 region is CASSYLGSGRRRSTDTQYF. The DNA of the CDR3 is TGTGCCAGCAGTTACCTCGGAAGCGGGAGACGGCGGAGCACAGATACGCAGTATTTT.